These 5 T cell receptor beta chains share one sample of origin, sequenced in a study of T cells in Graves' hyperthyroidism and ophthalmopathy. There were TCR beta CDR3 regions amplified from RNA transcripts. The HTBI primer set served for first-round RT-PCR of the TCR CDR3. TCRdb fed the multiplex PCR reads into MiXCR, producing one record per CDR3 protein. This table has 300,000 to 450,000 distinct CDR3 sequences, around 18% appearing once. Input material: blood. These receptors were collected from a man younger than 30 with Graves' ophthalmopathy.

The chain recombines TRBV2 with TRBJ2-3; D is tentatively TRBD1 or TRBD2 (7 bases each). CDR1 is SNHLY, CDR2 FYNNEI, per germline. Trimming removed 7 bases from V and 7 bases from J, with 21 bases in between. There are 15 residues in the CDR3. The CDR3 here is CASTEGRGGRNTQYF. CDR3 sequence (DNA): TGTGCCAGCACCGAGGGCAGGGGGGGCCGGAATACGCAGTATTTT.

This clonotype appeared many times. The CDR3 sequence is CASSLEGGRETQYF. DNA of the CDR3: TGTGCCAGCAGCTTGGAGGGGGGGCGAGAGACCCAGTACTTC. The chain combines TRBV7-2 with TRBJ2-5; D possibly corresponds to TRBD2 (7 bases). The CDR3 extends over 14 amino acids. From germline, CDR1 is SGHTA and CDR2 FQGNSA. Deletions cut 3 bases from V and 4 bases from J, with 12 bases between.

This clonotype appeared once. The chain uses TRBV24-1 and TRBJ2-3, with 11 bases that match TRBD2. With 3 bases clipped from V and 2 bases from J, the junction kept 3 bases outside the gene matches. The CDR3 is 16 residues long. The germline V gene has CDR1 KGHDR and CDR2 SFDVKD. The CDR3 sequence is CATSDASGGHTDTQYF. CDR3 DNA sequence: TGTGCCACCAGTGATGCTAGCGGGGGGCACACAGATACGCAGTATTTT.

This clonotype has a single count. The rearrangement links TRBV6-1 to TRBJ2-1, with D unclear. This CDR3 region has 10 residues. Germline V gives CDR1 MNHNS, CDR2 SASEGT. V was clipped by 6 bases and J by 8 bases, with 5 bases between them. The CDR3 loop reads CASRAHEQFF. The CDR3, as DNA: TGTGCCAGCAGGGCCCATGAGCAGTTCTTC.

Ten or more counts support this clonotype. This chain links TRBV2 with TRBJ1-1; maybe TRBD1 (5 bases). The germline V gene has CDR1 SNHLY and CDR2 FYNNEI. V was pared by 3 bases and J by 5 bases, with 13 bases between. This CDR3 comprises 14 residues. The CDR3 DNA follows: TGTGCCAGCAGTGAGGGGCCGGGAACGACTGAAGCTTTCTTT. Protein product: CASSEGPGTTEAFF.